This TCR beta chain originates from a study of blood T cell repertoires in COVID-19. Looking at the study overall: COVID-19 samples collected from the United States, Italy and Spain covered acute and convalescent phases.

Methods used by the authors: Estimated nucleated cell counts came from reference gene primer amplification. Repertoires were generated with immunoSEQ multiplex PCR, while TCRdb's copy carries only in-frame clones and drops some. Clone size and V and J calls were adopted from that table, with D and trimming inferred from the DNA. The data contain about 270,000 clones, 85% of them singletons. The V end lost 3 bases, the J end lost 7 bases, and 8 bases lay between the germline ends. The CDR3 is 12 amino acids. Per germline, CDR1 SGHNT and CDR2 YYREEE (reference sequence). The rearrangement uses TRBV5-4 and TRBJ2-1, with D unclear. The sequenced sample consisted of peripheral blood. The receptor was isolated from a woman in her 50s with active or convalescent COVID-19. CDR3 amino acids: CASSSRGNEQFF. CDR3 in DNA: TGTGCCAGCAGCTCTCGAGGAAATGAGCAGTTCTTC.